The next 13 T cell receptor beta chains were all read from a single sample in a study of T cell clusters in autoimmune cytopenias. Some 34,000 genome equivalents of blood DNA were amplified for TRB. Multiplex touch-down PCR amplified TRB using TRB-A and TRB-B pools in one tube. TCRdb reworked the multiplex PCR reads into one entry per CDR3 protein, no DNA. This table lists approximately 15,000 distinct CDR3 sequences. The sample was also reused in another study, on T cell repertoires in aging, cancer and after chemotherapy.

Specimen: peripheral blood. The receptors were sampled from a human donor in good health.

The chain uses TRBV27 and TRBJ2-3; TCRdb lists TRBD1, though no DNA is available to test this call. Germline V lookup: CDR1 MNHEY, CDR2 SMNVEV (reference sequence). CDR3 length equals 16 residues. This chain's CDR3 is CASSYSGQGPTDTQYF.

V is TRBV18 and J is TRBJ2-2; with no DNA, the TCRdb D assignment of TRBD1 cannot be verified. Looked up from germline, CDR1 is KGHSH and CDR2 is LQKENI. This CDR3 spans 15 amino acids. CDR3 sequence: CASSRGTANTGELFF.

The V call is TRBV6-2 or TRBV6-3, the J call TRBJ2-7; TCRdb indicates TRBD2, and absent DNA this call remains unverified. The length of the CDR3 is 15 residues. Germline V gene data show CDR1 as MNHEY and CDR2 as SVGEGT. The CDR3: CASRLGDATIYEQYF.

The chain is built from TRBV15 and TRBJ1-2; as DNA is missing, the TRBD1 call by TCRdb cannot be tested. Germline lookup yields CDR1 LNHNV and CDR2 YYDKDF (reference sequence). The CDR3 sequence is 14 residues long. This chain's CDR3 is CATSRDRGSYGYTF.

This chain links TRBV5-4 with TRBJ2-3; TCRdb lists TRBD1, though no DNA is available to test this call. CDR3 size: 17 residues. CDR1 and CDR2 (germline): SGHNT, YYREEE (reference sequence). This CDR3 is CASSDARQTSDTDTQYF.

This chain connects TRBV11-1 to TRBJ2-7; TCRdb selects TRBD1, and the lack of DNA leaves this call unchecked. The CDR3 runs 15 residues. The V gene's germline CDR1 is SGHAT and CDR2 FQDESV (reference sequence). The CDR3 sequence: CASSSVPTATYEQYF.

The chain combines TRBV6-5 with TRBJ2-3; TCRdb returns TRBD2, unconfirmable since there is no DNA. Per the germline V gene, CDR1 is MNHEY and CDR2 is SVGAGI. The CDR3 totals 14 residues. The CDR3 protein is CASSGDWSTDTQYF.

The chain employs TRBV19 and TRBJ2-1; TCRdb names TRBD1, which stays unverified in the absence of DNA. CDR1 and CDR2 from the germline V gene are LNHDA and SQIVND (reference sequence). The CDR3 has 15 amino acids. This CDR3 is CASTTSSGRGGEQFF. The whole variable domain, filled in from reference TRBV19 and TRBJ2-1, reads DGGITQSPKYLFRKEGQNVTLSCEQNLNHDAMYWYRQDPGQGLRLIYYSQIVNDFQKGDIAEGYSVSREKKESFPLTVTSAQKNPTAFYLCASTTSSGRGGEQFFGPGTRLTVL.

This chain links TRBV27 with TRBJ1-5. This CDR3 has 12 residues. Looked up from germline, CDR1 is MNHEY and CDR2 is SMNVEV (reference sequence). Here the CDR3 reads CASSRPQQPQHF.

This chain uses TRBV27 with TRBJ2-1. Per the germline V gene, CDR1 is MNHEY and CDR2 is SMNVEV (reference sequence). This CDR3 comprises 17 residues. The chain's CDR3 is CASSLSPAEGPYNEQFF.

CDR3: CASSETGGANVLTF. V usage is TRBV6-4 and J usage is TRBJ2-6. Germline CDR1 and CDR2: MRHNA and SNTAGT. The CDR3 is 14 residues long.

In terms of frequency, this clonotype is medium-sized. CDR3 sequence: CSVGRLADSTDTQYF. The chain employs TRBV29-1 and TRBJ2-3; TCRdb gives TRBD2 as the D gene, but with no DNA this cannot be confirmed. Germline V gene lookup returns CDR1 SQVTM and CDR2 ANQGSEA. The CDR3 has 15 residues.

The chain couples TRBV19 to TRBJ2-4; TCRdb's D call, TRBD1, is unchecked because there is no DNA. The germline gives CDR1 LNHDA, CDR2 SQIVND (reference sequence). This CDR3 has 16 amino acids. The CDR3 here is CASRPTRQDLKNIQYF.